The 9 T cell receptor beta chains reported below all come from one sample, sequenced in a study of blood T cell repertoires in COVID-19. The assay was immunoSEQ multiplex PCR, and TCRdb's table has in-frame clones only and misses some. Here the sample spans 200,000 to 250,000 clones, roughly 86% being singletons. Sequenced material: PBMCs or T cells enriched from blood (not recorded which). These receptor sequences come from a young woman with acute COVID-19.

The chain joins TRBV7-2 to TRBJ1-5; TRBD1 aligns across 7 bases. The CDR3 sequence is 13 residues long. Germline V gives CDR1 SGHTA, CDR2 FQGNSA. The J segment lost 4 bases and the V segment lost 7 bases, leaving 4 bases of the junction unmatched. CDR3 in DNA: TGTGCCAGCACCAGGGGGGCGAATCAGCCCCAGCATTTT. Amino acid sequence: CASTRGANQPQHF.

The V and J genes are TRBV7-9 and TRBJ2-7; tentative D call: TRBD2 (5 bases). CDR3 length: 12 residues. The ends were cut back, 4 bases at V and 4 bases at J, with 8 bases in the middle. CDR1 and CDR2 from the germline V gene are SEHNR and FQNEAQ (reference sequence). Here the CDR3 reads CASSSRRYEQYF. CDR3 nucleotides: TGTGCCAGCAGCTCGAGGAGGTACGAGCAGTACTTC.

This chain links TRBV25-1 with TRBJ1-1; 9 bases map to TRBD1. Germline trimming cut 4 bases from V and 5 bases from J; bases unmatched to any gene: 2. This CDR3 comprises 13 residues. Germline-derived CDR1 and CDR2 are MGHDK and SYGVNS. CDR3 sequence reads: CASSVDRGTEAFF. The CDR3 bases are TGTGCCAGCAGTGTAGACAGGGGGACTGAAGCTTTCTTT.

The chain couples TRBV7-2 to TRBJ1-2; 8 bases line up with TRBD1. The CDR3 is 15 amino acids. V shed 1 base and J 2 bases; nucleotides not matched to a gene: 3. Germline CDR1 SGHTA, CDR2 FQGNSA. The CDR3 here is CASSLVAGGNYGYTF. For the CDR3, the DNA is TGTGCCAGCAGCTTAGTAGCAGGGGGCAACTATGGCTACACCTTC.

The V call is TRBV6-1, the J call TRBJ1-6, with D uncertain. The CDR3 length is 12 residues. V was trimmed by 2 bases and J by 7 bases, leaving 3 bases between them. Germline CDR1 is MNHNS and CDR2 is SASEGT. CDR3 sequence reads: CASSELNSPLHF. As DNA, the CDR3 is TGTGCCAGCAGTGAATTAAATTCACCCCTCCACTTT.

V and J are TRBV10-1 and TRBJ2-1; 8 bases are shared with TRBD2. The germline V gene has CDR1 WNHNN and CDR2 SYGVQD (reference sequence). The CDR3 is made up of 15 amino acids. V shed 2 bases, J shed 5 bases, and the junction held 5 bases outside the gene matches. CDR3 bases: TGCGCCAGCAGTGAGATGGCGGGGGGCCACAATGAGCAGTTCTTC. Amino acids: CASSEMAGGHNEQFF.

V and J are TRBV29-1 and TRBJ1-1; unclear D gene. V shed 6 bases and J shed 1 base, with 9 bases lying between them. This CDR3 contains 12 residues. Germline V gene sequence: CDR1 SQVTM, CDR2 ANQGSEA. The DNA of the CDR3 is TGCAGCGTCCCAGCGGGGAACACTGAAGCTTTCTTT. Translation gives CSVPAGNTEAFF.

The rearrangement joins TRBV3-1 (or the pseudogene TRBV3-2) to TRBJ2-5; 7 nucleotides match TRBD2. There are 15 residues in the CDR3. With V trimmed by 1 base and J by 2 bases, 4 bases remained unmatched. The germline V gene has CDR1 LGHDT and CDR2 YNNKEL (reference sequence). The CDR3 region is CASSQGLAEQETQYF. The CDR3 nucleotides are TGTGCCAGCAGCCAAGGCCTAGCGGAACAAGAGACCCAGTACTTC.

The chain links TRBV27 to TRBJ2-7, with 7 bases aligning to TRBD1. CDR1 MNHEY and CDR2 SMNVEV come from the germline V gene (reference sequence). V lost 0 bases, J lost 0 bases, and 5 bases stayed unmatched. CDR3 length: 16 residues. The CDR3, as DNA: TGTGCCAGCAGTTTATCTGGGACAGTCAGCTCCTACGAGCAGTACTTC. Its translation: CASSLSGTVSSYEQYF.